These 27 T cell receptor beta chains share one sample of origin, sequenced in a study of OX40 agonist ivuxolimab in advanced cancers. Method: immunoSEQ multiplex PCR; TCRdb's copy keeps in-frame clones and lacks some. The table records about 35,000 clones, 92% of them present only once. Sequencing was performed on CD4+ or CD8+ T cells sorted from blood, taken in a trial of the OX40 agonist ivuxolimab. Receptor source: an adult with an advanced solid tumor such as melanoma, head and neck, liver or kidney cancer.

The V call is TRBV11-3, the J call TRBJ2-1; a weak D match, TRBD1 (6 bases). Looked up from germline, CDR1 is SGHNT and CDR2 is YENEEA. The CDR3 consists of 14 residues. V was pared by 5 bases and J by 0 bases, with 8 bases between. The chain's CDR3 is CASSVRGSYNEQFF. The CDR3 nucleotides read TGTGCCAGCAGCGTCAGGGGCTCCTACAATGAGCAGTTCTTC.

This chain's CDR3 is CASKGTGHSPLHF. Here the CDR3 DNA reads TGTGCCAGCAAGGGGACAGGACATTCACCCCTCCACTTT. The V gene is TRBV6-5, the J gene TRBJ1-6; 8 nucleotides match TRBD1. The germline V gene encodes CDR1 MNHEY and CDR2 SVGAGI. V lost 7 bases and J lost 8; bases outside the gene matches: 4. CDR3 size: 13 residues.

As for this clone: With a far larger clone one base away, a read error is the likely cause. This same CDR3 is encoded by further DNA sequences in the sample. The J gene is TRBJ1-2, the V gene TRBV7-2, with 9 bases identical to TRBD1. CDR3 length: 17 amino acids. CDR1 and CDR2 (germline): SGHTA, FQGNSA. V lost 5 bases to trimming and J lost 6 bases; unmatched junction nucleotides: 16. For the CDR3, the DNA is TGTGCCAGCAGCCATCACCACTCTGGACAGGGGAAGAATGGCTACACCTTC. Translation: CASSHHHSGQGKNGYTF.

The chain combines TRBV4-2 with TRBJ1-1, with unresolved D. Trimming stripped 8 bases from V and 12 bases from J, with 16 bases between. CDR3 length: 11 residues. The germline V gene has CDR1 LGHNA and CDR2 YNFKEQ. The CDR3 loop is CASGELPVSFF. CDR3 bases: TGTGCCAGCGGAGAGCTACCGGTGTCTTTCTTT.

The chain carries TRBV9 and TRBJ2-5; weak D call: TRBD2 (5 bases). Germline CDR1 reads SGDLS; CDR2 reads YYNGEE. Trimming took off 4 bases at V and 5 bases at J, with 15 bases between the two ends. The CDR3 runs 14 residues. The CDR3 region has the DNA TGTGCCAGCAGCTCGACCGGGGTGTGGGAGACCCAGTACTTC. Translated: CASSSTGVWETQYF.

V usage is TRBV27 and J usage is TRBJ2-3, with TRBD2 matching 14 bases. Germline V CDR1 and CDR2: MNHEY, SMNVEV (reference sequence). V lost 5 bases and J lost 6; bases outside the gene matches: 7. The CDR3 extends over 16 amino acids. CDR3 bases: TGTGCCAGCAGTCAGGGGACTAGCGGGAGCGGGGATACGCAGTATTTT. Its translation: CASSQGTSGSGDTQYF.

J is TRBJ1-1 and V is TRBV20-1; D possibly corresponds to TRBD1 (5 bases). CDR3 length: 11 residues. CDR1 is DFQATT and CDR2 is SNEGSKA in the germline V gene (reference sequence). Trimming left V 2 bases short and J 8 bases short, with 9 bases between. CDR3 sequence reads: CSARQGVEAFF. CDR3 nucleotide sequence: TGCAGTGCTAGACAGGGTGTAGAAGCTTTCTTT.

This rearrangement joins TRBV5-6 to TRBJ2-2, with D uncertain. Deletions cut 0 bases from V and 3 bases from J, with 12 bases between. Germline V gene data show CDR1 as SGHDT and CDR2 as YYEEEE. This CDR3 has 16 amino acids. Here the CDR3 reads CASSLESQLYTGELFF. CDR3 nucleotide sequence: TGTGCCAGCAGCTTGGAATCACAGCTTTACACCGGGGAGCTGTTTTTT.

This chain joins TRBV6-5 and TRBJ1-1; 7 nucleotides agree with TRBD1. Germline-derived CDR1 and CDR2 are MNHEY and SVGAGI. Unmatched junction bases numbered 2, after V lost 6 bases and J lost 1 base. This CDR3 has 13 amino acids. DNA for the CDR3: TGTGCCAGCAGGGGACAGCCGAACACTGAAGCTTTCTTT. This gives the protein CASRGQPNTEAFF.

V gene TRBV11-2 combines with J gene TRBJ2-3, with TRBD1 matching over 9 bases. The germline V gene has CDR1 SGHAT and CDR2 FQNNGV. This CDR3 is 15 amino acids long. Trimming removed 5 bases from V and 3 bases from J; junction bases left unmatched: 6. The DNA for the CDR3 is TGTGCCAGCAGCCGGGACAGGGCCTGGACAGATACGCAGTATTTT. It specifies CASSRDRAWTDTQYF.

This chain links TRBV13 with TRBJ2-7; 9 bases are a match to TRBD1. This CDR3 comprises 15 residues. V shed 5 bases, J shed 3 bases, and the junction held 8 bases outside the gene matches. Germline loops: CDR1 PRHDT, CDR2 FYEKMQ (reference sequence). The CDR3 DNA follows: TGTGCCAGCAGCGAGACCGGGACAGGGAGCTACGAGCAGTACTTC. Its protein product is CASSETGTGSYEQYF.

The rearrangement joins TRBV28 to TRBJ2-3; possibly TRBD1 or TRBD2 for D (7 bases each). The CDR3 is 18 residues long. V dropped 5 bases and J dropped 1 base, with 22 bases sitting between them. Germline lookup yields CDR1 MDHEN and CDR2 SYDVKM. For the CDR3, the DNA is TGTGCCAGCAGTCCTCCCGGGCTAGCGGACAGGCGCACAGATACGCAGTATTTT. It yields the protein CASSPPGLADRRTDTQYF.

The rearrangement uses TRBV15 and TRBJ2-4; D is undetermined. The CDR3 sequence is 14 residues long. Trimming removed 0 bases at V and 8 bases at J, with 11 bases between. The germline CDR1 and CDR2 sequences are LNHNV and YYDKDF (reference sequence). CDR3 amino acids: CATSRDTSDHIQYF. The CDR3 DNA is TGTGCCACCAGCAGAGACACCAGTGACCACATTCAGTACTTC.

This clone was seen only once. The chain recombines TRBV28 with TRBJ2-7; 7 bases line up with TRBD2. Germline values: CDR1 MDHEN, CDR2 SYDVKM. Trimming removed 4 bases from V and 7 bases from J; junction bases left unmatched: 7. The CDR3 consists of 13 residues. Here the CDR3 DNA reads TGTGCCAGCAGTTCCCGGGGGGTTCAAGAGCAGTACTTC. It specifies CASSSRGVQEQYF.

CDR3 coding DNA: TGTGCCAGCAGCTTACGAACAGGGAGGGGGCCCCAGCATTTT. Translated, it gives CASSLRTGRGPQHF. This chain uses TRBV13 with TRBJ1-5, with a tentative D call TRBD1 (6 bases). CDR3 size: 14 residues. Trimming shortened V by 2 bases and J by 9 bases, and 14 bases separated the two germline ends. In germline, CDR1 is PRHDT, CDR2 FYEKMQ (reference sequence).

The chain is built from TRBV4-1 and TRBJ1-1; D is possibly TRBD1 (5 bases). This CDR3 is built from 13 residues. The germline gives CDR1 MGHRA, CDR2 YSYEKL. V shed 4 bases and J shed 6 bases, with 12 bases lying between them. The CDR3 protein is CASSPLGASEAFF. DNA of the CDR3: TGCGCCAGCAGCCCCCTAGGGGCCTCTGAAGCTTTCTTT.

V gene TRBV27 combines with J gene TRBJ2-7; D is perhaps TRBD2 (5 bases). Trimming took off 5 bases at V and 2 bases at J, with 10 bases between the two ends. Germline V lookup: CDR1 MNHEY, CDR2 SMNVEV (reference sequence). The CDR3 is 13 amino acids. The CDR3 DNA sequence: TGTGCCAGCAGTCCCTACGGGACCTACGAGCAGTACTTC. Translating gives CASSPYGTYEQYF.

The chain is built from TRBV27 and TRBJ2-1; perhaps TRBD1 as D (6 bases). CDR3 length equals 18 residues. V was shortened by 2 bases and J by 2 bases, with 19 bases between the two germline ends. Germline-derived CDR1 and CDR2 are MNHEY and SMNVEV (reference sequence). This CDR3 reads CASSLKHRDTNPYNEQFF. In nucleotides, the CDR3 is TGTGCCAGCAGTTTAAAACACCGGGACACCAACCCCTACAATGAGCAGTTCTTC.

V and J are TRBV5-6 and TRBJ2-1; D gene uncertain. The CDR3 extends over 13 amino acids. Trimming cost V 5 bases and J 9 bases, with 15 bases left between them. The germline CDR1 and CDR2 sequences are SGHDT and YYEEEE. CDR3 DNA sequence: TGTGCCAGCAGTCCGGCTGTTACGGGTGAGCAGTTCTTC. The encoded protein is CASSPAVTGEQFF.

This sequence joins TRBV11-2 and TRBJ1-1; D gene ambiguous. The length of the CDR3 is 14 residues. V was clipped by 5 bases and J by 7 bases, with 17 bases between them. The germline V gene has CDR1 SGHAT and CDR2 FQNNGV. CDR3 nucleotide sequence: TGTGCCAGCAGCCAATTCTTTGGCTCGGTTGAAGCTTTCTTT. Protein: CASSQFFGSVEAFF.

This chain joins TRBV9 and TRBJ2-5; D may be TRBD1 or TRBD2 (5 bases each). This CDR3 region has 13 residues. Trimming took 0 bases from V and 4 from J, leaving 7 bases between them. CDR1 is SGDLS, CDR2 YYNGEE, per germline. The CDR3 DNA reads TGTGCCAGCAGCGTAGGAGGGGTAGAGACCCAGTACTTC. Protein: CASSVGGVETQYF.

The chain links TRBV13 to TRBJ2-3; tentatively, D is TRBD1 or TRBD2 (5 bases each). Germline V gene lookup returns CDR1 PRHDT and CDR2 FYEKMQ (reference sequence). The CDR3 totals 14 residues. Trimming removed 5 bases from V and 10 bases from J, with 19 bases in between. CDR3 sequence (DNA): TGTGCCAGCAGCCCAGAGGGGCAGACGGTTGCGCAGTATTTT. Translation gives CASSPEGQTVAQYF.

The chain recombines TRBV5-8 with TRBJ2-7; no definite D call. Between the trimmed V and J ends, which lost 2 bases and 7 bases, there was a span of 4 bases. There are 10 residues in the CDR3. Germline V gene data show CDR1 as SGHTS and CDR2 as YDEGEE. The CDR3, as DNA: TGTGCCAGCAGCTTTTTAGAGCAGTACTTC. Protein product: CASSFLEQYF.

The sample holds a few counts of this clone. CDR3 DNA sequence: TGTGCCAGCAGCCAAGTTAGCGGGAGGAGCGAGCAGTACTTC. It yields the protein CASSQVSGRSEQYF. The chain uses TRBV4-2 and TRBJ2-7; the match to TRBD2 covers 10 bases. Trimming took 1 base from V and 6 from J; bases not matched to a gene: 3. CDR1 and CDR2 from the germline V gene are LGHNA and YNFKEQ. CDR3 length: 14 amino acids.

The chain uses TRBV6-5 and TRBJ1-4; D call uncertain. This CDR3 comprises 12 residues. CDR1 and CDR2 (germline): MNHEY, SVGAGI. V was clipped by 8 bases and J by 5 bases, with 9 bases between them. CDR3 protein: CASGPRNEKLFF. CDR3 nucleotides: TGTGCCAGCGGCCCCAGGAATGAAAAACTGTTTTTT.

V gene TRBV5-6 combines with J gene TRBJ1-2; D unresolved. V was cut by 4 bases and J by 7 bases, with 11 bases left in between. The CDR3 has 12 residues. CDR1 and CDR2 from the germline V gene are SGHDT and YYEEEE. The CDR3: CASSLDIRGYTF. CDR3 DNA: TGTGCCAGCAGCCTTGACATCCGTGGCTACACCTTC.

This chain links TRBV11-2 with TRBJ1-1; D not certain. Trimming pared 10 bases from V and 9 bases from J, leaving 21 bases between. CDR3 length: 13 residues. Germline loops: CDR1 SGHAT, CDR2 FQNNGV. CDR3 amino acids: CANRPEIVPQAFF. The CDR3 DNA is TGTGCCAATCGTCCCGAAATCGTCCCCCAAGCTTTCTTT.